The clone carrying this T cell receptor beta chain was recorded only once. These data come from a study of T cell changes during pregnancy in multiple sclerosis. The V end lost 2 bases, the J end lost 10 bases, and 35 bases lay between the germline ends. The CDR3 contains 21 residues. Germline CDR1 and CDR2: MGHRA and YSYEKL. The protocol was immunoSEQ multiplex PCR, while the TCRdb copy is restricted to in-frame clones and leaves out a portion. The sample has roughly 90,000 clones; 85% to 95% are singletons. The source of this sequence is a female donor with multiple sclerosis, enrolled in a pregnancy study. V is TRBV4-1 and J is TRBJ1-4; D may be TRBD1 (6 bases). This specimen consisted of peripheral blood, obtained in the first trimester of pregnancy. CDR3 DNA sequence: TGCGCCAGCAGCCAACTATCAGCGGGGCCTAGAGAAGGGGGACCCGACGTAAAACTGTTTTTT. Translating gives CASSQLSAGPREGGPDVKLFF.